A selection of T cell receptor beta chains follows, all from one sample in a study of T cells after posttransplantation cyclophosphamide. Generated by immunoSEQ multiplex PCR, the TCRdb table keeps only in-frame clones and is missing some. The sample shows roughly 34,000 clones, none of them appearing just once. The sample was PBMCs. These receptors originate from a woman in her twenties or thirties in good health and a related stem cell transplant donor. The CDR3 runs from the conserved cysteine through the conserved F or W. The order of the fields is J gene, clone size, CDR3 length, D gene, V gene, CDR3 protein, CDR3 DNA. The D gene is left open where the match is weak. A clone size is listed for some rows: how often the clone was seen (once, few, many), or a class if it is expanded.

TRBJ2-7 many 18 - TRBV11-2 CASSLVLVRQKPRYEQYF TGTGCCAGCAGCTTAGTTCTTGTTCGACAAAAGCCCCGCTACGAGCAGTACTTC
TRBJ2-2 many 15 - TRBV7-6 CASRLGQTNTGELFF TGTGCCAGCAGGTTGGGCCAGACGAACACCGGGGAGCTGTTTTTT
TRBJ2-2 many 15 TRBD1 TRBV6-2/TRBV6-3 CASSKRTGGTGELFF TGTGCCAGCAGTAAACGGACAGGGGGGACCGGGGAGCTGTTTTTT
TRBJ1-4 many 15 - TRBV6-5 CASSPHFATNEKLFF TGTGCCAGCAGCCCCCATTTTGCAACTAATGAAAAACTGTTTTTT
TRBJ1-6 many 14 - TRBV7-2 CASSLIADNSPLHF TGTGCCAGCAGCTTAATTGCGGATAATTCACCCCTCCACTTT
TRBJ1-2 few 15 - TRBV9 CASSVGRTPIDGYTF TGTGCCAGCAGCGTAGGCCGGACACCTATCGACGGCTACACCTTC
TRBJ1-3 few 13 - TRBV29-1 CSVRAGSGNTIYF TGCAGCGTTCGAGCAGGCTCTGGAAACACCATATATTTT
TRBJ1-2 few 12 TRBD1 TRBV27 CASSTQGAGYTF TGTGCCAGCAGTACCCAGGGGGCGGGCTACACCTTC
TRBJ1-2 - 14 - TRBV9 CASSVGSQDYGYTF TGTGCCAGCAGCGTAGGAAGTCAGGACTATGGCTACACCTTC
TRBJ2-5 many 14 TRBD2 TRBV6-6 CASSPLLAEETQYF TGTGCCAGCAGCCCTCTCCTAGCGGAAGAGACCCAGTACTTC
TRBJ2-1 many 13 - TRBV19 CASSRGAATEQFF TGTGCCAGTAGTCGCGGGGCTGCCACTGAGCAGTTCTTC
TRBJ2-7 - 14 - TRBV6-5 CASSYTRLHYEQYF TGTGCCAGCAGTTACACCAGATTACACTACGAGCAGTACTTC
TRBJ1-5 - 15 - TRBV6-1 CASSAEGQRNQPQHF TGTGCCAGCAGTGCAGAAGGACAGCGCAATCAGCCCCAGCATTTT
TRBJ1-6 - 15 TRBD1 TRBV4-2 CASSQLTGGNSPLHF TGTGCCAGCAGCCAGCTAACAGGGGGCAATTCACCCCTCCACTTT
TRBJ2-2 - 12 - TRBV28 CASRTEIGELFF TGTGCCAGCAGGACAGAAATCGGGGAGCTGTTTTTT
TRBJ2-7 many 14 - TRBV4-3 CASSQDSSSYEQYF TGCGCCAGCAGCCAAGATTCCAGCTCCTACGAGCAGTACTTC
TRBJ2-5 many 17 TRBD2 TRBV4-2 CASSQEGSGGQQETQYF TGTGCCAGCAGCCAAGAGGGCAGCGGGGGCCAGCAAGAGACCCAGTACTTC